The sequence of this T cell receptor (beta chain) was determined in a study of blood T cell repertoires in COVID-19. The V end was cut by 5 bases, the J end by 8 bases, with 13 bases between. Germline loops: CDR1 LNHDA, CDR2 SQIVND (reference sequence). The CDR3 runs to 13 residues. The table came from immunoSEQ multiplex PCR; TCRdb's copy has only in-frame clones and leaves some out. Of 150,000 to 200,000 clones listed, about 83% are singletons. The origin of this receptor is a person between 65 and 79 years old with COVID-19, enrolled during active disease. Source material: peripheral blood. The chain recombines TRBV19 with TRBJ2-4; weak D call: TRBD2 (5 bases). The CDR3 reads CASSSRAPYIQYF. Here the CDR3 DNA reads TGTGCCAGTAGTTCGAGGGCTCCATACATTCAGTACTTC.